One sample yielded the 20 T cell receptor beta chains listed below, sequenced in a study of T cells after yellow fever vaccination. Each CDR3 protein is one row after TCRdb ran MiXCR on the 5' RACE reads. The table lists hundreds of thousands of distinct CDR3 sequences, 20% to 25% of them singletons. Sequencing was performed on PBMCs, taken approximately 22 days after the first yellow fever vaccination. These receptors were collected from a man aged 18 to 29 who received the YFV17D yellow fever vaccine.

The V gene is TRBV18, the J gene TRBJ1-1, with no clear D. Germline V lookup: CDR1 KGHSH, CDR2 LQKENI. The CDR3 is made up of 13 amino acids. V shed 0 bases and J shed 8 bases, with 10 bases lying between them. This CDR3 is CASSPPNAAEAFF. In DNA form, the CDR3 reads TGTGCCAGCTCACCACCGAACGCAGCAGAAGCTTTCTTT. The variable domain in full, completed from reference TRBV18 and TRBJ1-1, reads NAGVMQNPRHLVRRRGQEARLRCSPMKGHSHVYWYRQLPEEGLKFMVYLQKENIIDESGMPKERFSAEFPKEGPSILRIQQVVRGDSAAYFCASSPPNAAEAFFGQGTRLTVV.

The CDR3 loop reads CASSKVGTANTGELFF. The CDR3 region has the DNA TGTGCCAGCAGCAAAGTCGGGACTGCAAACACCGGGGAGCTGTTTTTT. V gene TRBV21-1 combines with J gene TRBJ2-2; the table's D call, TRBD2, has no DNA check behind it. TRBV21-1 is described as a pseudogene. The CDR3 covers 16 residues.

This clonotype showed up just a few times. Written as DNA, the CDR3 is TGCAGTGCTAAGAAGGGGGCGGGTGAGCAGTTCTTC. This translates into CSAKKGAGEQFF. This chain uses TRBV20-1 with TRBJ2-1; 7 positions match TRBD1. The length of the CDR3 is 12 residues. Germline CDR1 DFQATT, CDR2 SNEGSKA (reference sequence). J gave up 9 bases and V 4 bases, and 6 bases lay outside the gene matches.

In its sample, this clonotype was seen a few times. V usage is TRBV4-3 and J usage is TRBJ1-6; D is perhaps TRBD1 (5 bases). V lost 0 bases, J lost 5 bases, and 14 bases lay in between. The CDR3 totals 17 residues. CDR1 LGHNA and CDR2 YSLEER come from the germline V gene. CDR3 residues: CASSQDPGRGHNSPLHF. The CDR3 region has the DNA TGCGCCAGCAGCCAAGACCCTGGTCGGGGCCATAATTCACCCCTCCACTTT.

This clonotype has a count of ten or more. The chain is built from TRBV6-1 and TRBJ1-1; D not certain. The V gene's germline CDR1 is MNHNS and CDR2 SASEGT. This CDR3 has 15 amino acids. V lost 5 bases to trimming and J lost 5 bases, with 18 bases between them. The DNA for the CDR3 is TGTGCCAGCAGTATCCCCGAGGTACGGCGAACTGAAGCTTTCTTT. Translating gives CASSIPEVRRTEAFF.

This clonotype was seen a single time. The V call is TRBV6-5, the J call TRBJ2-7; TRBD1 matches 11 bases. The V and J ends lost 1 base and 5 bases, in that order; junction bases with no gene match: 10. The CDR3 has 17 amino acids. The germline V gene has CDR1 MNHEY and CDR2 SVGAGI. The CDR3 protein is CASSYLPGTGGLDEQYF. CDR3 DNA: TGTGCCAGCAGTTACTTACCCGGGACAGGGGGTCTGGACGAGCAGTACTTC.

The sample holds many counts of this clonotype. The CDR3 region is CASSLRGTNTDTQYF. The CDR3 DNA reads TGTGCCAGCAGCTTGAGGGGAACTAACACAGATACGCAGTATTTT. The chain joins TRBV5-4 to TRBJ2-3; a possible D gene is TRBD1 (5 bases). Trimming pared 1 base from V and 2 bases from J, leaving 11 bases between. CDR1 SGHNT and CDR2 YYREEE come from the germline V gene (reference sequence). The CDR3 runs 15 residues.

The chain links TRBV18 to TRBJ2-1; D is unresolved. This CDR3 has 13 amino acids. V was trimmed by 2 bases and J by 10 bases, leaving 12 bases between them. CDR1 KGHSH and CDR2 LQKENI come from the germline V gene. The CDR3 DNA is TGTGCCAGCTCACCAGTGAAGGGTTTAGAGCAGTTCTTC. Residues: CASSPVKGLEQFF.

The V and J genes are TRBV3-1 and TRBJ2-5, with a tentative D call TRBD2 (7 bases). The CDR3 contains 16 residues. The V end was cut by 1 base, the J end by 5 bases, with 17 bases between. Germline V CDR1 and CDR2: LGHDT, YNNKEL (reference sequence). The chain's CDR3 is CASSQVGAGGLETQYF. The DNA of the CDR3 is TGTGCCAGCAGCCAAGTGGGTGCCGGGGGGCTGGAGACCCAGTACTTC.

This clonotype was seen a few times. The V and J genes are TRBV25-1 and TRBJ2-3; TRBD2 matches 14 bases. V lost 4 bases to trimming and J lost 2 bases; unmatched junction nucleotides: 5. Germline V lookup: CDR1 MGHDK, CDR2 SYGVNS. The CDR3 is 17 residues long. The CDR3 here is CASSGRLAGGPTDTQYF. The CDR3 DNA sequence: TGTGCCAGCAGTGGGAGACTAGCGGGGGGGCCCACAGATACGCAGTATTTT.

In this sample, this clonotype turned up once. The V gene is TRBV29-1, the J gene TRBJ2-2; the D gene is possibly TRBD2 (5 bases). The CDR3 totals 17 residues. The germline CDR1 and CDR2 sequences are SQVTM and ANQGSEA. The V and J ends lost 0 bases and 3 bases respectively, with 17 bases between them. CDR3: CSVEDPGEGQYTGELFF. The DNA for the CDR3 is TGCAGCGTTGAAGATCCGGGTGAGGGTCAGTACACCGGGGAGCTGTTTTTT.

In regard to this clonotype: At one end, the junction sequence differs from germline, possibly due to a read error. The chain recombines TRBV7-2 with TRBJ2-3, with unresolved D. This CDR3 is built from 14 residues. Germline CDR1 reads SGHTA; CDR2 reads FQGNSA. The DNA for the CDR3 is TGTGCCAGCAGCCCCCAAGAACGGGCAGTTAGGTTCCTTTTT. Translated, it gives CASSPQERAVRFLF.

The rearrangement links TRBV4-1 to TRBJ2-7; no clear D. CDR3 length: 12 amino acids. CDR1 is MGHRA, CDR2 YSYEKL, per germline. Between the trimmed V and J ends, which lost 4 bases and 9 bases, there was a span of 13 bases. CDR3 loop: CASSPDRQTQYF. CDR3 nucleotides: TGCGCCAGCAGCCCGGACCGGCAGACGCAGTACTTC.

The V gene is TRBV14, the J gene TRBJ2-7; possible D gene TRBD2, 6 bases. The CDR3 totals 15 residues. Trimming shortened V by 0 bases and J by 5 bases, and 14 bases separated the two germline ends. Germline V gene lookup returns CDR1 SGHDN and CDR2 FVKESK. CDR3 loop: CASSQEGTPRDEQYF. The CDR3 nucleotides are TGTGCCAGCAGCCAAGAGGGGACTCCAAGGGACGAGCAGTACTTC.

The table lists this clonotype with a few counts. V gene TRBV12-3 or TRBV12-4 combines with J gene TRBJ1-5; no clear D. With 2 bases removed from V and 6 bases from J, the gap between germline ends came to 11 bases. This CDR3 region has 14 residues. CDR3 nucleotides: TGTGCCAGCAGTTTAAGTATCGTAACTCAGCCCCAGCATTTT. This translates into CASSLSIVTQPQHF.

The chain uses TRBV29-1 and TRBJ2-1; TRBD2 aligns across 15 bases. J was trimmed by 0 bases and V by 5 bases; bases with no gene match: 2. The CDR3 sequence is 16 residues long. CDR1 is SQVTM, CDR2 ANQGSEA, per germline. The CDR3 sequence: CSVLGLAGGSYNEQFF. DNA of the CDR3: TGCAGCGTTTTGGGACTAGCGGGGGGCTCCTACAATGAGCAGTTCTTC.

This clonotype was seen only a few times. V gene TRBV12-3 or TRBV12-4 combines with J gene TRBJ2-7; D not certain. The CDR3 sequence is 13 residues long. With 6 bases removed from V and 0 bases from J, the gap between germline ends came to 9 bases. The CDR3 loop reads CASSLNPSYEQYV. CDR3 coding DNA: TGTGCCAGCAGCCTGAACCCCTCCTACGAGCAGTACGTC.

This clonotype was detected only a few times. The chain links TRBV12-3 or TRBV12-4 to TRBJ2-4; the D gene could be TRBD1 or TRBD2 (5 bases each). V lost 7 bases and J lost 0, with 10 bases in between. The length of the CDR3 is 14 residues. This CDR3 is CASTSGGAKNIQYF. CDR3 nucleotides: TGTGCCAGCACGTCTGGGGGAGCCAAAAACATTCAGTACTTC.

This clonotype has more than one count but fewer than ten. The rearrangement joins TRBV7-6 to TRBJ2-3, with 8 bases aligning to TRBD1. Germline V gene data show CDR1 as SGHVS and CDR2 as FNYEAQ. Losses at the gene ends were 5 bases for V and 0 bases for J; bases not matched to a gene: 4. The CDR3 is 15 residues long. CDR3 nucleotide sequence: TGTGCCAGCAGCACCAGGGACAGGAGCACAGATACGCAGTATTTT. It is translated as CASSTRDRSTDTQYF.

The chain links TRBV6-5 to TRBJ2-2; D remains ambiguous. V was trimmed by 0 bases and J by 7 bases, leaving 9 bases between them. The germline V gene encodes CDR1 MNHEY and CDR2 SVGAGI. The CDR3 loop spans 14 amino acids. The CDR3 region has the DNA TGTGCCAGCAGTTACTCGATAGAGATCGGGGAGCTGTTTTTT. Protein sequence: CASSYSIEIGELFF.